The clone carrying this TCR beta chain was seen a handful of times. The data were taken from a study of T-cell memory formation after mild COVID-19. Germline V lookup: CDR1 SGHVS, CDR2 FQNEAQ. The V and J ends lost 2 bases and 4 bases, in that order; junction bases with no gene match: 12. This CDR3 has 17 residues. Barcoded TCR alpha and TCR beta cDNA libraries with UMIs came from 5'RACE using constant-segment primers. TCRdb reprocessed the 5' RACE reads via MiXCR and lists one record per CDR3 protein. The sample has around 450,000 distinct CDR3 sequences, 20% to 30% seen once; the top ten hold about 8.7%.

This chain connects TRBV7-8 to TRBJ2-5; TRBD2 agrees at 8 bases. The sequenced sample was PBMCs or a T cell subset sorted from them (not recorded which). This clonotype was obtained from an adult woman who had mild COVID-19 (a few samples of this study predate the infection). Cell type and time point are not known. The CDR3 here is CASSLMSVAGGRETQYF. The CDR3 DNA is TGTGCCAGCAGCTTAATGAGTGTGGCGGGAGGTCGAGAGACCCAGTACTTC. Using reference TRBV7-8 and TRBJ2-5 for the parts outside the CDR3, the full variable domain is GAGVSQSPRYKVAKRGQDVALRCDPISGHVSLFWYQQALGQGPEFLTYFQNEAQLDKSGLPSDRFFAERPEGSVSTLKIQRTQQEDSAVYLCASSLMSVAGGRETQYFGPGTRLLVL.